This T cell receptor beta chain derives from a study of beta chain features in type 1 diabetes. Study summary: Examination of sorted cells across all samples involved around 98 million cells. General observations from the study: Among type 1 diabetes patients, VDJ junctions had fewer insertions and more deletions. No resolution was reached here on whether HLA type influences TCRB rearrangement.

Sequencing targeted expressed TCRB transcripts, as all isolated RNA had been reverse transcribed. Clones were read by immunoSEQ multiplex PCR, and TCRdb kept only the in-frame ones, dropping some. The data contain more than 300,000 clones, over 10% of them seen just once; the ten biggest clones take up more than 0.015%. The collection from each donor was one heparinised blood draw averaging roughly 110 mL. Worth noting for this clone: Its antigen is as yet unknown.

This clonotype was obtained from a man aged 18 to 29 in good health. The material sequenced was naive CD4+ T cells from blood.

CDR3 bases: TGTGCCAGCAGCGTAGAACGGCTAGCGGGAGTCGATAAAACCGGGGAGCTGTTTTTT. Translating it yields CASSVERLAGVDKTGELFF. J is TRBJ2-2 and V is TRBV9, with 10 bases fitting TRBD2. The CDR3 spans 19 residues. After removal of 0 bases from V and 5 bases from J, the junction contained 13 bases not matched to a gene. The V gene's germline CDR1 is SGDLS and CDR2 YYNGEE.